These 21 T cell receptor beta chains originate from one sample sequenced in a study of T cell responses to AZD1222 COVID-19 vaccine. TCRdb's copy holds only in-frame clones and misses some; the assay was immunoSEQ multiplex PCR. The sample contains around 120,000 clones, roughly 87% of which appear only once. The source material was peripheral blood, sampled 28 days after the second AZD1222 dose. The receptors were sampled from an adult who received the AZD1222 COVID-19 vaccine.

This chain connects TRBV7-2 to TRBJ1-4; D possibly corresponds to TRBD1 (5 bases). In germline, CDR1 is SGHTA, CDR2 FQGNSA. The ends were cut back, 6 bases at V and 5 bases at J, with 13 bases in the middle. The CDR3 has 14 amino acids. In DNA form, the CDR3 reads TGTGCCAGCAGTTCAAACAGACAGAATGAAAAACTGTTTTTT. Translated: CASSSNRQNEKLFF.

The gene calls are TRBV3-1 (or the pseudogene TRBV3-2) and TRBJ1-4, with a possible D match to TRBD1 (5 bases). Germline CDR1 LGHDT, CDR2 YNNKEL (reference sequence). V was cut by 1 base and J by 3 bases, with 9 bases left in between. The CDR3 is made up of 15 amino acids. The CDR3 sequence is CASSQVRGSNEKLFF. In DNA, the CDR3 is TGTGCCAGCAGCCAAGTAAGGGGCTCTAATGAAAAACTGTTTTTT.

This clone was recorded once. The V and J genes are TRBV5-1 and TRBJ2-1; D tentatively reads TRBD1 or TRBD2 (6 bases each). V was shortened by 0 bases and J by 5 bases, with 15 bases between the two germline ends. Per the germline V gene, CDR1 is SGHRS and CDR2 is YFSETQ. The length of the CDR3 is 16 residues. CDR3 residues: CASSLEGGRLNNEQFF. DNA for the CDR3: TGCGCCAGCAGCTTGGAAGGGGGGCGCTTGAACAATGAGCAGTTCTTC.

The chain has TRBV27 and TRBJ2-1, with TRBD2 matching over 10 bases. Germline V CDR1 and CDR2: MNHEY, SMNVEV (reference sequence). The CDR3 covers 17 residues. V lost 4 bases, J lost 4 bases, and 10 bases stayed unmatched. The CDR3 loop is CASSSLSLAGTYNEQFF. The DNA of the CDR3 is TGTGCCAGCAGTTCTCTCTCACTAGCGGGAACATACAATGAGCAGTTCTTC.

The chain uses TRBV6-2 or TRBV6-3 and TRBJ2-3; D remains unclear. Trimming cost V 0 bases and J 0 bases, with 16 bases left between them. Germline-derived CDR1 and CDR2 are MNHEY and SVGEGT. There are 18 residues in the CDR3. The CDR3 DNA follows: TGTGCCAGCAGTTACTCAAGGGCACCCGGGTTTAGCACAGATACGCAGTATTTT. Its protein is CASSYSRAPGFSTDTQYF.

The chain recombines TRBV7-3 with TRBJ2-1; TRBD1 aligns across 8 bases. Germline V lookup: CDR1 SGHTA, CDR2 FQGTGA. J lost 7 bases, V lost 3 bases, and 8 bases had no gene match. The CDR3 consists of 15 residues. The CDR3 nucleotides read TGTGCCAGCAGCTTCTCTGGACAGGGTGTTAATGAGCAGTTCTTC. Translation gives CASSFSGQGVNEQFF. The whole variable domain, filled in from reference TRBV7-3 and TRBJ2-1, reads GAGVSQTPSNKVTEKGKYVELRCDPISGHTALYWYRQSLGQGPEFLIYFQGTGAADDSGLPNDRFFAVRPEGSVSTLKIQRTERGDSAVYLCASSFSGQGVNEQFFGPGTRLTVL.

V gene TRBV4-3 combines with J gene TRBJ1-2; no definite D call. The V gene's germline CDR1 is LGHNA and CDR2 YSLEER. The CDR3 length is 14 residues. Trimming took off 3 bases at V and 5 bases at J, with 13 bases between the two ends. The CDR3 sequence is CASSHLQRRYGYTF. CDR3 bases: TGCGCCAGCAGCCACTTGCAAAGGCGATATGGCTACACCTTC.

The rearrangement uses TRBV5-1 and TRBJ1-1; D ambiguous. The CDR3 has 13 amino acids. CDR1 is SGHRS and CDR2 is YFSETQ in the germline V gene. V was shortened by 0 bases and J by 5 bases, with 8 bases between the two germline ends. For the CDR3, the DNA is TGCGCCAGCAGCTTGGCGGAGGTGACTGAAGCTTTCTTT. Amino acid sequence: CASSLAEVTEAFF.

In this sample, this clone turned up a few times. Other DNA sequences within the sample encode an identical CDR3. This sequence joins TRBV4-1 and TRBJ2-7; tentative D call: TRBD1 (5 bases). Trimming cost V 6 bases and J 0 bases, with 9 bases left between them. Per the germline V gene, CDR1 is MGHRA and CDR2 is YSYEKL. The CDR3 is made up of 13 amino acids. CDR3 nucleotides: TGCGCCAGCAGTCCAGGGTTCTCCTACGAGCAGTACTTC. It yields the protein CASSPGFSYEQYF.

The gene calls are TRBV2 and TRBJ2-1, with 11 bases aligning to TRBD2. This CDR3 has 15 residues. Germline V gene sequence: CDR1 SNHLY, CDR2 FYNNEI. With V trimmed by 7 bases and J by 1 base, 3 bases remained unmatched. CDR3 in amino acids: CASKTSGGSYNEQFF. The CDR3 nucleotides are TGTGCCAGCAAAACTAGCGGGGGTTCCTACAATGAGCAGTTCTTC.

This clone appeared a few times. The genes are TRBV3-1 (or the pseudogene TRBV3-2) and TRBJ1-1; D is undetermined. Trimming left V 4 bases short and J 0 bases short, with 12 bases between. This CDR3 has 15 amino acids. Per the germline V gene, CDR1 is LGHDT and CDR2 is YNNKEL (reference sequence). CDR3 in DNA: TGTGCCAGCAGCCTTCGGAGAGGGATGAACACTGAAGCTTTCTTT. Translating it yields CASSLRRGMNTEAFF.

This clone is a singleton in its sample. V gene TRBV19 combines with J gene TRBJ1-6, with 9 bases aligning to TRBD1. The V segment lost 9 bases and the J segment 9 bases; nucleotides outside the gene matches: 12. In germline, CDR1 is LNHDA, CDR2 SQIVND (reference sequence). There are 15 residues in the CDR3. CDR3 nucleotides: TGTGCCAGCACTGAAATCGGGACAGGGCCTTCACCCCTCCACTTT. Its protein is CASTEIGTGPSPLHF.

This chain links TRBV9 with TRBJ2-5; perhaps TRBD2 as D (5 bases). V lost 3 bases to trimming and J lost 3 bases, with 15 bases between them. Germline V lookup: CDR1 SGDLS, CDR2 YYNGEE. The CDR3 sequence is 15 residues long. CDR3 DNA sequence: TGTGCCAGCAGCGACTCTAGCCGGACGAAAGAGACCCAGTACTTC. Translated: CASSDSSRTKETQYF. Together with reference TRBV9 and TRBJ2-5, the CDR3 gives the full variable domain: DSGVTQTPKHLITATGQRVTLRCSPRSGDLSVYWYQQSLDQGLQFLIQYYNGEERAKGNILERFSAQQFPDLHSELNLSSLELGDSALYFCASSDSSRTKETQYFGPGTRLLVL.

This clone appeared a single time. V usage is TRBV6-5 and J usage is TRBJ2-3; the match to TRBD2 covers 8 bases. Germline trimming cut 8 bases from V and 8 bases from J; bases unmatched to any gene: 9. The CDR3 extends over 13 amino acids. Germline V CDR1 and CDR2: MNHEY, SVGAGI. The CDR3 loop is CASQAGAHGTQYF. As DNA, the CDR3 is TGTGCCAGCCAAGCGGGGGCTCATGGTACGCAGTATTTT.

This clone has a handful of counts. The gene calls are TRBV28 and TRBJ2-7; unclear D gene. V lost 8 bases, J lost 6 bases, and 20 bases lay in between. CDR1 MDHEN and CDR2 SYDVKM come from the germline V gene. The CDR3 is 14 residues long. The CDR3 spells CASRNSHPDFEQYF. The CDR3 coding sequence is TGTGCCAGCCGAAACAGTCATCCGGATTTCGAGCAGTACTTC.

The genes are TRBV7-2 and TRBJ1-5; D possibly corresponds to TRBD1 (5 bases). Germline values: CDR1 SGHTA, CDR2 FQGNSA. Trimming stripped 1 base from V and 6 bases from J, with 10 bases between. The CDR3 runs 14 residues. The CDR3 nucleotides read TGTGCCAGCAGCTTAGGAGGGGCAACTCAGCCCCAGCATTTT. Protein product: CASSLGGATQPQHF. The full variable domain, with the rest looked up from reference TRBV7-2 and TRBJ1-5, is GAGVSQSPSNKVTEKGKDVELRCDPISGHTALYWYRQSLGQGLEFLIYFQGNSAPDKSGLPSDRFSAERTGGSVSTLTIQRTQQEDSAVYLCASSLGGATQPQHFGDGTRLSIL.

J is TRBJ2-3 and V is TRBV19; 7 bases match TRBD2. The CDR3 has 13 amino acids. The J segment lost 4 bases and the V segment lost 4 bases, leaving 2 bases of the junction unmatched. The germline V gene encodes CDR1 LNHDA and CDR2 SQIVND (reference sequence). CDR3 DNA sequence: TGTGCCAGTAGTAGGGAGGGTTCAGATACGCAGTATTTT. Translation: CASSREGSDTQYF.

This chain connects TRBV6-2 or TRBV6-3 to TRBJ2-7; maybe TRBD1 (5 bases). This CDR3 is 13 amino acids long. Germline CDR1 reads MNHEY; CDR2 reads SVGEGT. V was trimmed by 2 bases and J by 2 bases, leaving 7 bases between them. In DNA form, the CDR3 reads TGTGCCAGCAGTTACCCAGGGCCCTACGAGCAGTACTTC. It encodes CASSYPGPYEQYF.

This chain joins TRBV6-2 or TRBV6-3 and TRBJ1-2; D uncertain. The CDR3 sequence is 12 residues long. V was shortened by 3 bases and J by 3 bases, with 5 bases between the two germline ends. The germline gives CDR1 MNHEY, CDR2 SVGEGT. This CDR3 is CASSYADYGYTF. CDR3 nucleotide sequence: TGTGCCAGCAGTTATGCGGACTATGGCTACACCTTC.

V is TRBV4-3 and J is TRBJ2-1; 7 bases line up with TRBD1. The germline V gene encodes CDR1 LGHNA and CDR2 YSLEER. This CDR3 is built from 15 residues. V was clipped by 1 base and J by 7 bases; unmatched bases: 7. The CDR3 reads CASSQGPGTANEQFF. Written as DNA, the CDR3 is TGCGCCAGCAGCCAAGGCCCCGGGACAGCAAATGAGCAGTTCTTC.

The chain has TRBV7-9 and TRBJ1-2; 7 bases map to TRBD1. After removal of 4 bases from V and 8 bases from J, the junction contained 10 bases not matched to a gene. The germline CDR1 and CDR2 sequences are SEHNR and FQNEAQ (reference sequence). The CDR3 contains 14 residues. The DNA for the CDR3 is TGTGCCAGCAGCTCCGTTGACAGGGATGGAGGCTACACCTTC. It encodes CASSSVDRDGGYTF.